Listed below are T cell receptor beta chains from one sample, sequenced in a study of blood T cell repertoires in COVID-19. The assay was immunoSEQ multiplex PCR, and TCRdb's table has in-frame clones only and misses some. This table holds around 84,000 clones, around 88% found once. Source material: peripheral blood. The receptors were sampled from a man aged 80 or over with active or convalescent COVID-19. The CDR3 runs from the conserved cysteine through the conserved F or W. The order of the fields is J gene, D gene, clone size, V gene, CDR3 protein, CDR3 DNA. D genes are given only for firm matches. The size entry is marked missing in some rows and otherwise reads once, few, many or a size class.

>TRBJ2-1|TRBD1|-|TRBV6-2/TRBV6-3
CASSWTQGISYNEQFF
TGTGCCAGCAGTTGGACACAGGGGATTTCCTACAATGAGCAGTTCTTC
>TRBJ1-1|TRBD1|-|TRBV7-2
CASSTGQGETEAFF
TGTGCCAGCAGCACTGGACAGGGGGAAACTGAAGCTTTCTTT
>TRBJ1-2|-|few|TRBV12-3/TRBV12-4
CASSPNRHTF
TGTGCCAGCAGTCCAAACAGGCACACCTTC
>TRBJ1-6|-|-|TRBV2
CASSEALQALIPLHF
TGTGCCAGCAGTGAAGCTCTACAGGCTTTAATACCCCTCCACTTT
>TRBJ1-2|-|-|TRBV5-1
CASSLGGDLYGYTF
TGCGCCAGCAGCTTGGGCGGGGACCTCTACGGCTACACCTTC
>TRBJ1-5|TRBD1|-|TRBV28
CAIRGQGGNQPQHF
TGTGCCATCCGGGGACAGGGTGGCAATCAGCCCCAGCATTTT
>TRBJ2-3|TRBD1|few|TRBV7-9
CASSSTGVGTDTQYF
TGTGCCAGCAGCTCGACAGGGGTGGGCACAGATACGCAGTATTTT
>TRBJ1-6|-|-|TRBV7-9
CASNPGGGLGSPLHF
TGTGCCAGCAACCCCGGCGGGGGTCTAGGTTCACCCCTCCACTTT
>TRBJ2-2|TRBD2|-|TRBV7-9
CASSEPASGTNTGELFF
TGTGCCAGCAGCGAACCCGCTAGCGGGACGAACACCGGGGAGCTGTTTTTT
>TRBJ2-7|TRBD1|-|TRBV6-6
CASSLDRGLWNEQYF
TGTGCCAGCAGTTTAGACAGGGGGCTTTGGAACGAGCAGTACTTC
>TRBJ2-5|TRBD2|-|TRBV9
CASSAGGLARGETQYF
TGTGCCAGCAGCGCTGGGGGACTAGCGAGGGGAGAGACCCAGTACTTC
>TRBJ1-5|TRBD1|once|TRBV28
CASLQGNQPQHF
TGTGCCAGCCTACAGGGGAATCAGCCCCAGCATTTT
>TRBJ2-7|TRBD1|-|TRBV10-2
CASSGTGGQDEQYF
TGCGCCAGCAGTGGGACAGGGGGTCAGGACGAGCAGTACTTC
>TRBJ1-6|TRBD1|-|TRBV28
CASSSGTGISYNSPLHF
TGTGCCAGCAGCTCCGGGACAGGGATTTCCTATAATTCACCCCTCCACTTT
>TRBJ1-5|-|-|TRBV30
CAWSSQGSGQPQHF
TGTGCCTGGAGTTCACAGGGATCTGGCCAGCCCCAGCATTTT
>TRBJ2-7|-|few|TRBV19
CASSHRGQLSSYEQYF
TGTGCCAGTAGCCACCGCGGACAGCTAAGCTCCTACGAGCAGTACTTC
>TRBJ1-2|-|-|TRBV5-1
CASSFGGQYYGYTF
TGCGCCAGCAGCTTTGGGGGACAATACTATGGCTACACCTTC
>TRBJ2-2|-|once|TRBV3-1/TRBV3-2
CASSRYPTGSRSCTGELFF
TGTGCCAGCAGCCGCTACCCCACAGGGTCTCGGTCCTGTACCGGGGAGCTGTTTTTT
>TRBJ2-3|-|-|TRBV6-2/TRBV6-3
CASSYGLGRSTDTQYF
TGTGCCAGCAGTTACGGACTCGGAAGAAGCACAGATACGCAGTATTTT
>TRBJ2-7|-|-|TRBV13
CASSLDSGYEQYF
TGTGCCAGCAGCTTAGACTCGGGCTACGAGCAGTACTTC
>TRBJ2-4|TRBD2|-|TRBV29-1
CSLYAGGHAKNIQYF
TGCAGCCTTTACGCGGGGGGGCACGCCAAAAACATTCAGTACTTC
>TRBJ2-5|-|-|TRBV5-1
CASSLSDRETQYF
TGCGCCAGCAGCTTAAGCGACCGAGAGACCCAGTACTTC
>TRBJ2-5|TRBD2|-|TRBV5-1
CASRSRLAEQETQYF
TGCGCCAGCAGGTCTCGACTAGCGGAACAAGAGACCCAGTACTTC
>TRBJ1-5|-|-|TRBV10-3
CAIKGGINQPQHF
TGTGCCATCAAAGGGGGTATCAATCAGCCCCAGCATTTT
>TRBJ2-7|-|-|TRBV5-1
CASSSTGSIPYEQYF
TGCGCCAGCAGCTCCACAGGGAGTATCCCCTACGAGCAGTACTTC
>TRBJ2-7|-|-|TRBV5-1
CASSLVATEGTEQYF
TGCGCCAGCAGCTTGGTAGCGACTGAAGGAACCGAGCAGTACTTC
>TRBJ2-1|TRBD1|-|TRBV6-4
CASSAAGQGSNEQFF
TGTGCCAGCAGTGCCGCGGGACAGGGAAGCAATGAGCAGTTCTTC
>TRBJ2-7|TRBD2|-|TRBV4-3
CASSRLAGGSSYEQYF
TGCGCCAGCAGCCGTCTAGCGGGAGGGTCCTCCTACGAGCAGTACTTC
>TRBJ1-3|-|-|TRBV5-1
CASSPDGGTGNTIYF
TGCGCCAGCAGCCCCGACGGAGGAACTGGAAACACCATATATTTT
>TRBJ2-1|-|-|TRBV19
CASSILGRMGAGVFEQFF
TGTGCCAGTAGTATTCTTGGAAGGATGGGGGCGGGAGTATTTGAGCAGTTCTTC
>TRBJ1-3|TRBD1|-|TRBV5-1
CASSLTGGRYGNTIYF
TGCGCCAGCAGCTTGACAGGGGGCAGATATGGAAACACCATATATTTT
>TRBJ2-3|-|-|TRBV11-3
CASSLGGRKTDTQYF
TGTGCCAGCAGCTTAGGAGGGAGAAAAACAGATACGCAGTATTTT